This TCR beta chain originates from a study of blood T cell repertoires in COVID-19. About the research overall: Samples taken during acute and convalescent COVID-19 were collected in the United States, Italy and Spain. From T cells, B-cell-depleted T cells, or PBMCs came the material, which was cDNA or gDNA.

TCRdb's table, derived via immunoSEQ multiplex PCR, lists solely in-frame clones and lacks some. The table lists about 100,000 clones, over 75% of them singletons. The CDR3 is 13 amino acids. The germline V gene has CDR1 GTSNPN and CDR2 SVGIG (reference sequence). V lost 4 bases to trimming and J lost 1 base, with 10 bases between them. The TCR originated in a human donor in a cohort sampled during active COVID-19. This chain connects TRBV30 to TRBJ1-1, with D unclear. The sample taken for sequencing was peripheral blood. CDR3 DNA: TGTGCCTGGAATAAGCCCGGGAACACTGAAGCTTTCTTT. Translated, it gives CAWNKPGNTEAFF.